Shown below are 3 T cell receptor beta chains from a single sample sequenced in a study of cytomegalovirus exposure and HLA in healthy donors. Profiling relied on immunoSEQ multiplex PCR, and the TCRdb table lists in-frame clones only, not all of them. Counted here are 180,000 or so clones, 86% occurring once; the ten biggest clones make up roughly 6.6%. Sequencing was carried out using PBMCs. The receptor set was obtained from a man aged 30 to 39 in good health and CMV-seropositive.

This clone has a single count. V usage is TRBV6-6 and J usage is TRBJ2-3, with 8 bases lining up with TRBD2. Trimming removed 6 bases from V and 0 bases from J; junction bases left unmatched: 8. The CDR3 has 16 amino acids. Germline V gives CDR1 MNHNY, CDR2 SVGAGI (reference sequence). This CDR3 reads CASSPGGETSTDTQYF. CDR3 nucleotides: TGTGCCAGCAGCCCCGGGGGGGAAACAAGCACAGATACGCAGTATTTT.

Note on this clone: Other DNA variants within this sample encode the same CDR3. The chain couples TRBV29-1 to TRBJ2-7; weak D call: TRBD1 (6 bases). CDR1 and CDR2 from the germline V gene are SQVTM and ANQGSEA. The CDR3 has 11 residues. Trimming cost V 7 bases and J 4 bases, with 11 bases left between them. DNA for the CDR3: TGCAGCGGATCGAGGGGGTACGAGCAGTACTTC. Its protein is CSGSRGYEQYF.

The rearrangement joins TRBV6-6 to TRBJ1-2; no reliable D call. V lost 3 bases and J 1 base, leaving 12 bases between the germline ends. The CDR3 is 15 amino acids. The V gene's germline CDR1 is MNHNY and CDR2 SVGAGI (reference sequence). The CDR3 DNA is TGTGCCAGCAGTTATACCCGCCAGTTTAACTATGGCTACACCTTC. Translating gives CASSYTRQFNYGYTF.